Described below is a single T cell receptor beta chain sequence and its context. Antigen specificity is unknown. Germline-derived CDR1 and CDR2 are MNHEY and SMNVEV (reference sequence). CDR3 length equals 15 residues. The V segment lost 5 bases and the J segment 3 bases; nucleotides outside the gene matches: 4. Measured with immunoSEQ multiplex PCR; TCRdb has only the in-frame clones, and not every one. This sample has about 91,000 clones, with about four fifths found just once. Stated time point: baseline pretreatment blood. Treatment denoted: 15 Gy SBRT to primary tumor, nephrectomy 4 weeks later. Blood was sampled at baseline, 2 weeks and 4 weeks after SBRT. The entry originates in a study of radiation and T cells in renal cell carcinoma. The overall study: Nephrectomy followed 15 Gy stereotactic body radiation by 4 weeks.

Findings of the study overall: From baseline, blood top tumor clonotypes peaked at 2 weeks post-radiation. Pretreatment tumor biopsies were lacking, so baseline clonotypes are unknown.

The chain has TRBV27 and TRBJ2-2, with 9 bases that match TRBD1. This clonotype was sampled from a man in his sixties with renal cell carcinoma. The sample consisted of blood, taken from a patient whose treatment included radiotherapy and nephrectomy. CDR3 residues: CASSRDRAYTGELFF. The CDR3 DNA reads TGTGCCAGCAGTAGGGACAGGGCGTACACCGGGGAGCTGTTTTTT.